This T cell receptor beta chain was retrieved from a study of graft-versus-host responses after intestinal transplantation. Study-wide results and limits: With peak circulating GvH clone levels came an association with early post-transplant HvG declines. Recipient marrow held GvH clones, some first seen in ileum or blood.

CDR1 SEHNR and CDR2 FQNEAQ come from the germline V gene (reference sequence). This CDR3 comprises 13 residues. Between the trimmed V and J ends, which lost 6 bases and 6 bases, there was a span of 13 bases. This clone was seen more than once but under ten times. Its antigen is not identified. Assay: immunoSEQ multiplex PCR; the TCRdb copy retains only in-frame clones and omits some. In the table there are 20,000 to 30,000 clones, over 65% of which are singletons. The sample here was PBMCs, taken 28 days after intestinal transplant. This chain links TRBV7-9 with TRBJ2-3; D possibly corresponds to TRBD2 (5 bases). The sequence derives from a human patient who received an intestinal transplant, so some T cells may come from the graft donor. CDR3 bases: TGTGCCAGCAGTTCAACGGGGTGGGATACGCAGTATTTT. Protein sequence: CASSSTGWDTQYF.